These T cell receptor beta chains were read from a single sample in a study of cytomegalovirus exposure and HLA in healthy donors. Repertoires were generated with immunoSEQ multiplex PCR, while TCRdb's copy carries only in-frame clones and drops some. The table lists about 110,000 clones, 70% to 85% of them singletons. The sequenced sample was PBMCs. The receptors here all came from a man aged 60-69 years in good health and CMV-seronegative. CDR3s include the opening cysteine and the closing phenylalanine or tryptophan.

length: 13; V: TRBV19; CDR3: CASRKGALETQYF
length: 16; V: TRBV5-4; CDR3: CASSLEGKGSGNTIYF
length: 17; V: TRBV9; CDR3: CASSKRQGTGGNEKLFF
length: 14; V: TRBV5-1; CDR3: CASSSTRGADTQYF
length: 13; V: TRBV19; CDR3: CAVADWLQETQYF
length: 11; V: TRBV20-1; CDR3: CSAYTGGQQYF
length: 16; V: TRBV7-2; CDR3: CASSRVPGQPNEKLFF
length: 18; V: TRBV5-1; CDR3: CASSPLGLAGDYTDTQYF
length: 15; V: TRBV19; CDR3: CASNALGGRNEKLFF
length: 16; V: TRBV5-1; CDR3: CASSLGSAGRQETQYF
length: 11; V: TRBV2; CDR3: CASGDSISPKF
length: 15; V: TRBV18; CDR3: CASSANIGDGETQYF
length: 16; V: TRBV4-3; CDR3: CASSQDERGAYNEQFF
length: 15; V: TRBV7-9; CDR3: CASSLGLAGQETQYF
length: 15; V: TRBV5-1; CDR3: CASSVGPLWRETQYF
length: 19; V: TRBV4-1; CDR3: CASSHDWAYSGGGTDTQYF
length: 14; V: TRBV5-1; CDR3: CASSEYVGPKRKYF
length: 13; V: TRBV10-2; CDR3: CASSEVGSTEAFF
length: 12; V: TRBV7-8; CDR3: CASSIDRVGYTF
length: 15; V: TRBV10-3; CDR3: CAISERGQSNTEAFF